Sequencing of this T cell receptor (beta chain) was carried out in a study of T cell responses to AZD1222 COVID-19 vaccine. Recipients boosted at about 4 weeks or about 12 weeks are pooled. Profiling relied on immunoSEQ multiplex PCR, and the TCRdb table lists in-frame clones only, not all of them. The table lists 150,000 to 200,000 clones, 70% to 90% of them singletons. Remarks on this clone: Its antigen is currently unknown.

V lost 3 bases, J lost 8 bases, and 16 bases lay in between. Germline V gene lookup returns CDR1 SNHLY and CDR2 FYNNEI. This CDR3 has 15 amino acids. Study findings and constraints: Donor demographics were predominantly white British with a female majority; clonal diversity may be underestimated. In the spike-specific TCR repertoire, nearly half reportedly target unmutated variant regions. Mapped onto spike, vaccine-associated CD4 TCRs spanned it and were dominant at 160-218 and 743-854.

The material was peripheral blood, obtained 28 days after the second AZD1222 dose. This receptor was taken from an adult who received the AZD1222 COVID-19 vaccine. The chain is built from TRBV2 and TRBJ1-4; D gene ambiguous. The CDR3 reads CASSDRALHSEKLFF. The CDR3, as DNA: TGTGCCAGCAGTGACCGGGCCCTACACAGCGAAAAACTGTTTTTT.